This TCR beta chain was recovered during a study of T cells in localized non-small cell lung cancer. Points from the study as a whole: In adjacent lung, a median about 54 of the top 100 tumor clones were found. There was an association of higher blood T cell density with longer overall survival. Uninvolved adjacent lung showed the highest T cell clonality, exceeding tumor.

With respect to this clone: The target antigen is unknown.

Sequencing used immunoSEQ multiplex PCR; TCRdb keeps in-frame clones, though not all of them. The sample holds about 3,400 clones, 25% to 30% seen once. The CDR3 spans 14 residues. Germline V gene lookup returns CDR1 LNHDA and CDR2 SQIVND (reference sequence). This sequence originates from a female donor of 60 years or more with stage I lung adenocarcinoma. The sequencing here drew on lung tumor tissue, taken before any cancer treatment. The J gene is TRBJ2-7, the V gene TRBV19; D not resolved. The CDR3 reads CATSGYEDSYEQYF. The CDR3 nucleotides read TGTGCTACCTCCGGATATGAGGATTCCTACGAGCAGTACTTC.